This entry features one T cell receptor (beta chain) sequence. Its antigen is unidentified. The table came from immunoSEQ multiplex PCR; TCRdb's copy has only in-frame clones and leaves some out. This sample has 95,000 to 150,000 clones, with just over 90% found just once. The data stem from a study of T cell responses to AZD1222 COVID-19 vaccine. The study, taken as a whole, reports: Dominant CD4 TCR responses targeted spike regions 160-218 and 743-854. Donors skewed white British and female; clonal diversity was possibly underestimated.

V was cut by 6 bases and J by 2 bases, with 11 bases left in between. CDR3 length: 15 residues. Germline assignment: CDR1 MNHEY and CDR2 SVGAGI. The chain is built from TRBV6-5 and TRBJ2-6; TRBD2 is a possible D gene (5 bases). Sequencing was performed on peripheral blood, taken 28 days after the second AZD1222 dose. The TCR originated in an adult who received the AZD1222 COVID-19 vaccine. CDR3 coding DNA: TGTGCCAGCAGGAATGCGGAGGCTGGGGCCAACGTCCTGACTTTC. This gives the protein CASRNAEAGANVLTF.